This T cell receptor beta chain was documented in a study of CD8 T cells in ankylosing spondylitis. General study results and limits: It was reported that disease-linked clones were significantly enriched in matched ankylosing spondylitis synovial fluid.

Construction of TCR beta libraries was performed using quantitative 5'-RACE with molecular barcodes. TCRdb re-called the 5' RACE reads with MiXCR, one entry per CDR3 protein. Seen here are roughly 42,000 distinct CDR3 sequences, less than 3% observed once, and the top ten hold 4.6%. CDR3 length: 15 residues. The germline gives CDR1 SGDLS, CDR2 YYNGEE. V lost 3 bases and J 0 bases, leaving 10 bases between the germline ends. This clonotype was picked up many times. What it recognizes is unknown. The sample consisted of blood, either unsorted or a sorted T cell fraction (not recorded which). This sequence originates from a male donor with ankylosing spondylitis or in good health (not recorded which). The genes are TRBV9 and TRBJ2-1; tentative D call: TRBD2 (7 bases). In DNA form, the CDR3 reads TGTGCCAGCAGCGAGGGGGGGTACTCCTACAATGAGCAGTTCTTC. Translated, it gives CASSEGGYSYNEQFF.